The 32 T cell receptor beta chains listed next were all sequenced from one sample in a study of cytomegalovirus exposure and HLA in healthy donors. PCR involved 60 Vbeta and 13 Jbeta primers. TCRdb's copy holds only in-frame clones and misses some; the assay was immunoSEQ multiplex PCR. The table lists 90,000 to 150,000 clones, about 9.4% of them singletons. The sequencing sample was made of PBMCs. Receptor source: a woman between 40 and 55 years old in good health and CMV-seropositive.

The V and J genes are TRBV5-1 and TRBJ1-6; 7 bases align to TRBD1. Germline CDR1 SGHRS, CDR2 YFSETQ. The J segment lost 0 bases and the V segment lost 1 base, leaving 1 base of the junction unmatched. The CDR3 is 16 amino acids. CDR3 protein: CASSLRTGSYNSPLHF. The DNA of the CDR3 is TGCGCCAGCAGCTTGAGGACAGGCTCCTATAATTCACCCCTCCACTTT.

The chain has TRBV6-1 and TRBJ1-2, with no clear D. CDR1 MNHNS and CDR2 SASEGT come from the germline V gene. V was pared by 1 base and J by 13 bases, with 13 bases between. There are 12 residues in the CDR3. In DNA form, the CDR3 reads TGTGCCAGCAGTGAAGGAAGAGTTGGAGGCACCTTC. Protein sequence: CASSEGRVGGTF.

This clone was observed a handful of times. This rearrangement joins TRBV6-1 to TRBJ1-2; TRBD1 might be the D (6 bases). The germline V gene has CDR1 MNHNS and CDR2 SASEGT. The CDR3 extends over 12 amino acids. V was clipped by 6 bases and J by 8 bases, with 13 bases between them. DNA for the CDR3: TGTGCCAGCAGCACAGGGCGGAGGGGCTACACCTTC. As protein: CASSTGRRGYTF.

CDR3 region: CAISQGANTGELFF. CDR3 nucleotides: TGTGCCATCAGCCAGGGGGCGAACACCGGGGAGCTGTTTTTT. V is TRBV10-3 and J is TRBJ2-2, with 7 bases fitting TRBD1. The V and J ends lost 6 bases and 0 bases, in that order; junction bases with no gene match: 1. The V gene's germline CDR1 is ENHRY and CDR2 SYGVKD. The CDR3 loop spans 14 amino acids.

This rearrangement joins TRBV18 to TRBJ1-1, with 7 bases identical to TRBD1. Trimming cost V 0 bases and J 1 base; bases outside gene matches: 5. The CDR3 is made up of 16 amino acids. Germline CDR1 reads KGHSH; CDR2 reads LQKENI. CDR3 bases: TGTGCCAGCTCACCACCGAGGGCAGGGGGGAACACTGAAGCTTTCTTT. Residues: CASSPPRAGGNTEAFF. The complete variable domain, with remaining parts taken from reference TRBV18 and TRBJ1-1, reads NAGVMQNPRHLVRRRGQEARLRCSPMKGHSHVYWYRQLPEEGLKFMVYLQKENIIDESGMPKERFSAEFPKEGPSILRIQQVVRGDSAAYFCASSPPRAGGNTEAFFGQGTRLTVV.

This clone was seen a few times. The chain couples TRBV15 to TRBJ1-6; D ambiguous. From germline, CDR1 is LNHNV and CDR2 YYDKDF (reference sequence). This CDR3 contains 14 residues. V shed 5 bases and J shed 0 bases, with 5 bases lying between them. The CDR3 coding sequence is TGTGCCACCAGCGGGAGCTCCTATAATTCACCCCTCCACTTT. It codes for CATSGSSYNSPLHF.

V is TRBV29-1 and J is TRBJ2-7; a possible D gene is TRBD2 (5 bases). The CDR3 covers 13 residues. In germline, CDR1 is SQVTM, CDR2 ANQGSEA. Trimming took off 7 bases at V and 3 bases at J, with 16 bases between the two ends. The CDR3: CSAQTGSHYEQYF. CDR3 sequence (DNA): TGCAGCGCTCAGACGGGATCCCACTACGAGCAGTACTTC.

The V gene is TRBV25-1, the J gene TRBJ2-7; no firm D call. The CDR3 has 13 amino acids. The V gene lost 4 bases and the J gene lost 6 bases, with 13 bases spanning the gap. From germline, CDR1 is MGHDK and CDR2 SYGVNS. The DNA of the CDR3 is TGTGCCAGCAGTGCCCGGGTGCGCGGCGAGCAGTACTTC. As protein: CASSARVRGEQYF.

This chain links TRBV29-1 with TRBJ1-4; D is uncertain. The CDR3 runs 12 residues. Germline CDR1 SQVTM, CDR2 ANQGSEA. The V end lost 7 bases, the J end lost 5 bases, and 11 bases lay between the germline ends. CDR3 residues: CSAGGMNEKLFF. CDR3 nucleotides: TGCAGCGCGGGAGGGATGAATGAAAAACTGTTTTTT.

In DNA form, the CDR3 reads TGTGCTAGTGGTTTGGCCCTAGACAGGGGCTTTGTGTTGGAGCAGTACTTC. Its translation: CASGLALDRGFVLEQYF. J is TRBJ2-7 and V is TRBV12-5, with 8 bases fitting TRBD1. From germline, CDR1 is LGHNT and CDR2 FRNRAP. The CDR3 length is 17 residues. The trim removed 1 base at V and 7 bases at J, leaving 15 bases unmatched.

This clone occurred a few times. The rearrangement uses TRBV2 and TRBJ2-3; D is possibly TRBD2 (6 bases). This CDR3 is built from 14 residues. Trimming removed 5 bases at V and 3 bases at J, with 12 bases between. Germline CDR1 SNHLY, CDR2 FYNNEI. CDR3 protein: CASSLAIGTDTQYF. CDR3 in DNA: TGTGCCAGCAGTCTAGCGATCGGGACAGATACGCAGTATTTT.

In this sample, this clone turned up a few times. V is TRBV6-5 and J is TRBJ1-5; D might be TRBD1 (5 bases). Trimming left V 6 bases short and J 0 bases short, with 12 bases between. This CDR3 is 15 amino acids long. CDR1 is MNHEY and CDR2 is SVGAGI in the germline V gene. DNA of the CDR3: TGTGCCAGCAGCCGTGGGGCAGATAGCAATCAGCCCCAGCATTTT. It is translated as CASSRGADSNQPQHF.

The gene calls are TRBV6-6 and TRBJ1-4; D is unresolved. Trimming took off 7 bases at V and 2 bases at J, with 17 bases between the two ends. The CDR3 is made up of 16 amino acids. Germline CDR1 is MNHNY and CDR2 is SVGAGI (reference sequence). CDR3 amino acids: CASTLKGGYTNEKLFF. Here the CDR3 DNA reads TGTGCCAGCACCCTCAAAGGAGGGTATACTAATGAAAAACTGTTTTTT.

The V gene is TRBV6-1, the J gene TRBJ1-3; 11 bases map to TRBD1. The length of the CDR3 is 15 residues. Trimming took 8 bases from V and 3 from J; bases not matched to a gene: 6. Germline CDR1 is MNHNS and CDR2 is SASEGT. CDR3 sequence: CASQDRGQYGNTIYF. The CDR3 nucleotides read TGTGCCAGCCAGGACAGGGGGCAGTATGGAAACACCATATATTTT.

This clone was found once. The chain employs TRBV11-2 and TRBJ2-1; 10 bases are a match to TRBD2. Germline CDR1 reads SGHAT; CDR2 reads FQNNGV. The CDR3 sequence is 16 residues long. The V gene end was trimmed by 0 bases and the J gene end by 5 bases; junction bases not matched to a gene: 4. The CDR3 loop is CASSLELAGTNNEQFF. As DNA, the CDR3 is TGTGCCAGCAGCTTAGAACTAGCGGGAACCAACAATGAGCAGTTCTTC.

The CDR3 DNA reads TGTGCCAGCAGCGGACAACTAGCGGGGGGCCGGGAGCAGTTCTTC. Amino acid sequence: CASSGQLAGGREQFF. The J gene is TRBJ2-1, the V gene TRBV2; TRBD2 matches 12 bases. CDR3 length: 15 residues. The germline CDR1 and CDR2 sequences are SNHLY and FYNNEI. Unmatched junction bases numbered 10, after V lost 6 bases and J lost 10 bases.

J is TRBJ2-5 and V is TRBV25-1; weak D call: TRBD2 (6 bases). Germline V gene lookup returns CDR1 MGHDK and CDR2 SYGVNS. The CDR3 runs 13 residues. The V and J ends lost 1 base and 11 bases respectively, with 14 bases between them. As DNA, the CDR3 is TGTGCCAGCAGTGAATCTGGACCGGGGGAGCAGTACTTC. It translates to CASSESGPGEQYF.

This clone was picked up a small number of times. The chain combines TRBV27 with TRBJ2-4; TRBD1 matches at 7 bases. After removal of 7 bases from V and 2 bases from J, the junction contained 17 bases not matched to a gene. Germline values: CDR1 MNHEY, CDR2 SMNVEV (reference sequence). The length of the CDR3 is 18 residues. This CDR3 reads CASKTLTRQGPSKNIQYF. Here the CDR3 DNA reads TGTGCCAGCAAAACACTAACTAGACAGGGACCTTCCAAAAACATTCAGTACTTC.

Only a few counts were recorded for this clone. The chain combines TRBV6-1 with TRBJ1-2, with D perhaps TRBD1 (5 bases). Germline values: CDR1 MNHNS, CDR2 SASEGT. CDR3 length: 12 residues. The germline V and J ends were trimmed by 6 bases and 3 bases, with 8 bases remaining between them. The CDR3 sequence: CASSGGHYGYTF. Written as DNA, the CDR3 is TGTGCCAGCAGCGGGGGACACTATGGCTACACCTTC.

In this sample, this clone turned up a few times. The rearrangement joins TRBV5-1 to TRBJ2-2; possibly TRBD2 for D (6 bases). V was shortened by 3 bases and J by 7 bases, with 25 bases between the two germline ends. CDR1 and CDR2 (germline): SGHRS, YFSETQ. This CDR3 is 18 amino acids long. CDR3 DNA: TGCGCCAGCAGCTCCACCGCGGGACGGGCCCGGGGCGGCGGGGAGCTGTTTTTT. Its translation is CASSSTAGRARGGGELFF.

The chain is built from TRBV11-2 and TRBJ1-5; TRBD1 matches 7 bases. Germline CDR1 SGHAT, CDR2 FQNNGV. Trimming removed 3 bases from V and 7 bases from J; junction bases left unmatched: 3. There are 13 residues in the CDR3. CDR3 in DNA: TGTGCCAGCAGCTTCGACAGGGCCCAGCCCCAGCATTTT. It encodes CASSFDRAQPQHF. The whole variable domain, remainder taken from reference TRBV11-2 and TRBJ1-5, is EAGVAQSPRYKIIEKRQSVAFWCNPISGHATLYWYQQILGQGPKLLIQFQNNGVVDDSQLPKDRFSAERLKGVDSTLKIQPAKLEDSAVYLCASSFDRAQPQHFGDGTRLSIL.

CDR3 loop: CASSPRIGGYGYTF. The CDR3 DNA sequence: TGTGCCAGCAGCCCTCGGATAGGGGGCTATGGCTACACCTTC. This chain links TRBV6-5 with TRBJ1-2; tentative D call: TRBD1 (6 bases). Looked up from germline, CDR1 is MNHEY and CDR2 is SVGAGI. This CDR3 is 14 amino acids long. V shed 6 bases and J shed 4 bases, with 15 bases lying between them.

The V call is TRBV7-3, the J call TRBJ2-2; D remains unclear. CDR3 length equals 14 residues. The ends were cut back, 4 bases at V and 1 base at J, with 7 bases in the middle. Germline assignment: CDR1 SGHTA and CDR2 FQGTGA. The CDR3: CASSSTVNTGELFF. The CDR3 DNA sequence: TGTGCCAGCAGCTCCACAGTGAACACCGGGGAGCTGTTTTTT.

J is TRBJ1-6 and V is TRBV7-3, with unresolved D. The CDR3 runs to 15 residues. The germline V gene encodes CDR1 SGHTA and CDR2 FQGTGA. Trimming pared 0 bases from V and 6 bases from J, leaving 9 bases between. CDR3 amino acids: CASSLTGSSNSPLHF. For the CDR3, the DNA is TGTGCCAGCAGCTTAACGGGCAGTTCTAATTCACCCCTCCACTTT. Full variable domain (remainder filled in from reference TRBV7-3 and TRBJ1-6): GAGVSQTPSNKVTEKGKYVELRCDPISGHTALYWYRQSLGQGPEFLIYFQGTGAADDSGLPNDRFFAVRPEGSVSTLKIQRTERGDSAVYLCASSLTGSSNSPLHFGNGTRLTVT.

The chain is built from TRBV30 and TRBJ1-6; D unresolved. The CDR3 runs 12 residues. The V gene lost 8 bases and the J gene lost 6 bases, with 11 bases spanning the gap. Germline V gene sequence: CDR1 GTSNPN, CDR2 SVGIG (reference sequence). This chain's CDR3 is CAGGRFNSPLHF. In DNA form, the CDR3 reads TGTGCCGGAGGACGGTTTAATTCACCCCTCCACTTT.

This clone was seen a handful of times. The chain combines TRBV2 with TRBJ2-1; D possibly corresponds to TRBD1 (5 bases). Germline-derived CDR1 and CDR2 are SNHLY and FYNNEI. V was shortened by 2 bases and J by 6 bases, with 8 bases between the two germline ends. The CDR3 sequence is 13 residues long. In DNA, the CDR3 is TGTGCCAGCAGTGAATTAAGGGGCAATGAGCAGTTCTTC. It specifies CASSELRGNEQFF.

The table lists this clone with a few counts. This sequence joins TRBV20-1 and TRBJ2-4; 7 bases line up with TRBD1. Germline-derived CDR1 and CDR2 are DFQATT and SNEGSKA (reference sequence). CDR3 length equals 10 residues. Trimming at V came to 5 bases and at J to 13 bases, leaving 5 bases not matched to a gene. The CDR3 region has the DNA TGCAGTGCTTCCGACAGGGTCCAGTACTTC. Residues: CSASDRVQYF.

This clone was seen more than once but under ten times. The rearrangement links TRBV9 to TRBJ2-3, with D possibly TRBD2 on 5 matching bases. CDR3 length: 14 residues. Germline V gene data show CDR1 as SGDLS and CDR2 as YYNGEE. The V gene lost 0 bases and the J gene lost 4 bases, with 9 bases spanning the gap. The CDR3: CASSVGGWADTQYF. CDR3 DNA sequence: TGTGCCAGCAGCGTAGGAGGGTGGGCAGATACGCAGTATTTT.

The chain links TRBV6-1 to TRBJ1-6; D is unresolved. V was shortened by 6 bases and J by 7 bases, with 4 bases between the two germline ends. Germline loops: CDR1 MNHNS, CDR2 SASEGT. The CDR3 length is 11 residues. CDR3 bases: TGTGCCAGCAGCCAAAATTCACCCCTCCACTTT. Amino acid sequence: CASSQNSPLHF.

A few counts support this clone. The V and J genes are TRBV7-8 and TRBJ1-4; 7 positions match TRBD1. The V and J ends lost 5 bases and 4 bases, in that order; junction bases with no gene match: 7. This CDR3 contains 15 residues. CDR1 and CDR2 (germline): SGHVS, FQNEAQ. The CDR3 reads CASSLHRGGNEKLFF. The CDR3 nucleotides read TGTGCCAGCAGCCTCCACAGGGGTGGTAATGAAAAACTGTTTTTT.

The gene calls are TRBV7-7 and TRBJ2-1, with TRBD2 identical over 8 bases. After removal of 1 base from V and 6 bases from J, the junction contained 2 bases not matched to a gene. CDR3 length: 14 amino acids. Germline-derived CDR1 and CDR2 are SSHAT and FNYEAQ (reference sequence). The CDR3 bases are TGTGCCAGCAGCTTAGAGACTAGCGCCAATGAGCAGTTCTTC. This codes for CASSLETSANEQFF.

V usage is TRBV5-6 and J usage is TRBJ1-2; D gene ambiguous. The CDR3 spans 14 residues. The V end was cut by 4 bases, the J end by 4 bases, with 14 bases between. CDR1 is SGHDT, CDR2 YYEEEE, per germline. The CDR3 spells CASSPRANPYGYTF. DNA for the CDR3: TGTGCCAGCAGCCCCCGAGCGAACCCCTATGGCTACACCTTC.